This TCR beta chain appears in the sequencing data of a study of cytomegalovirus exposure and HLA in healthy donors. The CDR3 is 14 residues long. V shed 1 base, J shed 5 bases, and the junction held 4 bases outside the gene matches. The germline V gene has CDR1 LNHNV and CDR2 YYDKDF (reference sequence). Comment on this clone: No antigen is known for it.

The PCR ran on 60 Vbeta and 13 Jbeta primers. This table comes from immunoSEQ multiplex PCR, and its TCRdb copy is limited to in-frame clones, with some not included. This table has over 65,000 clones, roughly 80% appearing once. Study-wide results and caveats: Productive rates of about 90% or about 30% were seen for most TCR beta V segments in an earlier analysis. Several of the most significant clusters appeared, in a later analysis, to be linked to common viral pathogens. Later genetic work tied a missense DCLRE1C variant to beta-chain V and J trimming.

Sequenced sample: PBMCs. The V gene is TRBV15, the J gene TRBJ2-7; 8 nucleotides match TRBD1. This clonotype was obtained from a man in his forties or fifties in good health and CMV-seronegative. The CDR3 nucleotides read TGTGCCACCAGCAGAGGGAACAGGGGGAACGAGCAGTACTTC. As protein: CATSRGNRGNEQYF.